At least ten counts were recorded for the clone carrying this T cell receptor beta chain. This sample is part of a study of regulatory T cells in long-lasting Graves disease. This CDR3 region has 13 residues. In germline, CDR1 is SQVTM, CDR2 ANQGSEA. V was clipped by 6 bases and J by 5 bases, with 13 bases between them. Time point of the sample: persistent/refractory GD, antithyroid drugs over 5 years with positive TRAb. Extracted PBMC RNA gave rise to the TCR library. Building the TCR beta libraries relied on iRepertoire HTBI primers, and CDR3 regions underwent Arm-PCR. Each CDR3 protein gets one entry after TCRdb re-called the multiplex PCR reads with MiXCR. Seen here are over 250,000 distinct CDR3 sequences, 22% observed once, and the top ten hold more than 50%.

The chain couples TRBV29-1 to TRBJ1-4; TRBD1 might be the D (5 bases). The receptor's source is a female donor with Graves disease. This material consisted of peripheral blood mononuclear cells (PBMCs), taken when the disease was refractory, from a patient treated with antithyroid drugs. The CDR3 sequence is CSVRDGLNEKLFF. The CDR3 nucleotides read TGCAGCGTCCGGGACGGACTAAATGAAAAACTGTTTTTT.